One sample yielded the 30 T cell receptor beta chains listed below, sequenced in a study of shared clonotypes between healthy human individuals. CD45RO negativity and positive selection for CCR7 defined naive CD8 cells, a population that excluded terminally differentiated effector memory CD45RA+ cells. Libraries were prepared by immunoSEQ multiplex PCR; TCRdb keeps only in-frame clonotypes and omits some of them. The sample lists around 2,000,000 clones; roughly 94% were seen once. The specimen was naive CD8+ T cells sorted from blood. Every receptor here comes from a man younger than 30 in good health.

CDR3 sequence: CASAKRSGGPNNEQFF. CDR3 bases: TGCGCCAGCGCCAAACGTAGCGGGGGCCCAAACAATGAGCAGTTCTTC. The rearrangement uses TRBV10-2 and TRBJ2-1, with TRBD2 matching 9 bases. Germline assignment: CDR1 WSHSY and CDR2 SAAADI. With 8 bases clipped from V and 5 bases from J, the junction kept 13 bases outside the gene matches. The CDR3 has 16 amino acids.

The chain employs TRBV5-5 and TRBJ2-7; the match to TRBD1 covers 7 bases. This CDR3 region has 15 residues. Germline V gives CDR1 SGHKS, CDR2 YYEKEE (reference sequence). With 0 bases clipped from V and 2 bases from J, the junction kept 5 bases outside the gene matches. The CDR3 DNA follows: TGTGCCAGCAGCTTGGGACAGGGTGCGCCCTACGAGCAGTACTTC. Its protein is CASSLGQGAPYEQYF. The variable domain in full, with the rest retrieved from reference TRBV5-5 and TRBJ2-7, is DAGVTQSPTHLIKTRGQQVTLRCSPISGHKSVSWYQQVLGQGPQFIFQYYEKEERGRGNFPDRFSARQFPNYSSELNVNALLLGDSALYLCASSLGQGAPYEQYFGPGTRLTVT.

The J gene is TRBJ1-2, the V gene TRBV5-6; D is unclear. The germline gives CDR1 SGHDT, CDR2 YYEEEE. V was pared by 0 bases and J by 7 bases, with 13 bases between. The CDR3 has 14 amino acids. The CDR3 sequence: CASSLVGSQPGYTF. CDR3 sequence (DNA): TGTGCCAGCAGCTTGGTCGGCAGTCAGCCTGGCTACACCTTC.

The rearrangement links TRBV7-9 to TRBJ1-5, with 10 bases fitting TRBD1. Germline values: CDR1 SEHNR, CDR2 FQNEAQ (reference sequence). The trim removed 0 bases at V and 5 bases at J, leaving 4 bases unmatched. This CDR3 contains 16 residues. CDR3 DNA: TGTGCCAGCAGCTTAGCGGGACAGGGGCGGGATCAGCCCCAGCATTTT. Protein product: CASSLAGQGRDQPQHF.

The J gene is TRBJ2-7, the V gene TRBV15, with D perhaps TRBD2 (7 bases). V was trimmed by 2 bases and J by 6 bases, leaving 11 bases between them. The CDR3 totals 13 residues. The V gene's germline CDR1 is LNHNV and CDR2 YYDKDF (reference sequence). The CDR3 region is CATSRIRGGEQYF. Written as DNA, the CDR3 is TGTGCCACCAGCAGAATTAGGGGGGGCGAGCAGTACTTC.

V usage is TRBV7-9 and J usage is TRBJ2-5, with D perhaps being TRBD1 or TRBD2 (5 bases each). The V end was cut by 5 bases, the J end by 2 bases, with 12 bases between. Germline V gene lookup returns CDR1 SEHNR and CDR2 FQNEAQ (reference sequence). CDR3 size: 14 residues. The CDR3 is CASSPQGPQETQYF. The CDR3 DNA sequence: TGTGCCAGCAGCCCTCAGGGACCACAAGAGACCCAGTACTTC.

The chain recombines TRBV5-6 with TRBJ2-6; the match to TRBD2 covers 9 bases. Germline CDR1 is SGHDT and CDR2 is YYEEEE. V lost 6 bases and J lost 0; bases outside the gene matches: 1. This CDR3 comprises 15 residues. CDR3 coding DNA: TGTGCCAGCAATAGCGGGGGCTCTGGGGCCAACGTCCTGACTTTC. The encoded protein is CASNSGGSGANVLTF.

The chain is built from TRBV4-3 and TRBJ2-7, with 7 bases identical to TRBD2. There are 15 residues in the CDR3. The V segment lost 1 base and the J segment 7 bases; nucleotides outside the gene matches: 10. Per the germline V gene, CDR1 is LGHNA and CDR2 is YSLEER. The CDR3 loop reads CASSQVVAGEGEQYF. The DNA for the CDR3 is TGCGCCAGCAGCCAAGTTGTCGCGGGAGAGGGTGAGCAGTACTTC.

The chain couples TRBV19 to TRBJ2-7; tentatively, D is TRBD2 (5 bases). In germline, CDR1 is LNHDA, CDR2 SQIVND (reference sequence). The CDR3 is 13 amino acids. V was trimmed by 5 bases and J by 3 bases, leaving 11 bases between them. CDR3 DNA sequence: TGTGCCAGTAGTCCCGGGATCGGCTACGAGCAGTACTTC. Translation gives CASSPGIGYEQYF.

The CDR3, as DNA: TGTGCCAGCAGCATCGACAGGGGGGTTGGAAACACCATATATTTT. This translates into CASSIDRGVGNTIYF. The chain recombines TRBV5-8 with TRBJ1-3; 9 bases are a match to TRBD1. The CDR3 covers 15 residues. V lost 4 bases and J lost 3; bases outside the gene matches: 5. Per germline, CDR1 SGHTS and CDR2 YDEGEE.

V usage is TRBV27 and J usage is TRBJ1-6; a possible D gene is TRBD1 (5 bases). V lost 2 bases and J lost 4, with 9 bases in between. Germline values: CDR1 MNHEY, CDR2 SMNVEV (reference sequence). The CDR3 sequence is 15 residues long. The CDR3 region is CASSLGQIYNSPLHF. CDR3 nucleotides: TGTGCCAGCAGTTTAGGACAAATATATAATTCACCCCTCCACTTT.

The CDR3: CSVDWDPGTDTQYF. CDR3 DNA sequence: TGCAGCGTTGATTGGGATCCCGGCACAGATACGCAGTATTTT. This rearrangement joins TRBV29-1 to TRBJ2-3; D remains unclear. The V end was cut by 3 bases, the J end by 1 base, with 11 bases between. Germline CDR1 SQVTM, CDR2 ANQGSEA. The CDR3 spans 14 residues.

The gene calls are TRBV28 and TRBJ2-3; D may be TRBD1 (5 bases). The V end was cut by 5 bases, the J end by 5 bases, with 17 bases between. CDR3 length equals 15 residues. Germline V gene lookup returns CDR1 MDHEN and CDR2 SYDVKM. CDR3 in DNA: TGTGCCAGCAGTCGTGTTGAGACAGTAGGAGATACGCAGTATTTT. It codes for CASSRVETVGDTQYF.

Ten or more counts support this clone. This chain uses TRBV7-6 with TRBJ2-1, with 9 bases fitting TRBD2. Germline CDR1 is SGHVS and CDR2 is FNYEAQ. After removal of 2 bases from V and 4 bases from J, the junction contained 6 bases not matched to a gene. The CDR3 sequence is 16 residues long. The CDR3 spells CASSLYASGEYNEQFF. CDR3 coding DNA: TGTGCCAGCAGCTTATACGCTAGCGGGGAATACAATGAGCAGTTCTTC.

The chain uses TRBV4-3 and TRBJ1-6; D ambiguous. The length of the CDR3 is 15 residues. Trimming shortened V by 0 bases and J by 10 bases, and 13 bases separated the two germline ends. Germline V lookup: CDR1 LGHNA, CDR2 YSLEER. In DNA, the CDR3 is TGCGCCAGCAGCCAAGAATTGGCAGTAGAGTCACCCCTCCACTTT. Amino acids: CASSQELAVESPLHF.

The chain recombines TRBV25-1 with TRBJ2-1; D is possibly TRBD2 (6 bases). V was pared by 6 bases and J by 2 bases, with 11 bases between. Per germline, CDR1 MGHDK and CDR2 SYGVNS. There are 14 residues in the CDR3. CDR3 amino acids: CASSLEGPYNEQFF. CDR3 DNA sequence: TGTGCCAGCAGCTTGGAGGGCCCCTACAATGAGCAGTTCTTC. The full variable domain, its missing parts supplied by reference TRBV25-1 and TRBJ2-1, is EADIYQTPRYLVIGTGKKITLECSQTMGHDKMYWYQQDPGMELHLIHYSYGVNSTEKGDLSSESTVSRIRTEHFPLTLESARPSHTSQYLCASSLEGPYNEQFFGPGTRLTVL.

This chain uses TRBV28 with TRBJ2-7; 7 positions agree with TRBD1. Trimming at V came to 4 bases and at J to 3 bases, leaving 3 bases not matched to a gene. Per germline, CDR1 MDHEN and CDR2 SYDVKM. This CDR3 contains 13 residues. The CDR3 sequence: CASSSTGIYEQYF. The DNA for the CDR3 is TGTGCCAGCAGTTCGACAGGGATCTACGAGCAGTACTTC.

This chain links TRBV30 with TRBJ2-5, with 10 bases lining up with TRBD2. The V and J ends lost 5 bases and 0 bases, in that order; junction bases with no gene match: 6. This CDR3 spans 15 amino acids. Germline-derived CDR1 and CDR2 are GTSNPN and SVGIG (reference sequence). The CDR3 loop is CAWSLTSGDQETQYF. The CDR3 nucleotides read TGTGCCTGGTCTCTCACTAGCGGGGACCAAGAGACCCAGTACTTC.

The chain employs TRBV5-1 and TRBJ2-5; 8 bases agree with TRBD1. The V gene's germline CDR1 is SGHRS and CDR2 YFSETQ. J was trimmed by 2 bases and V by 2 bases; bases with no gene match: 5. The length of the CDR3 is 15 residues. The CDR3 region is CASSLLGQGQETQYF. In nucleotides, the CDR3 is TGCGCCAGCAGCTTACTTGGACAGGGTCAAGAGACCCAGTACTTC.

The rearrangement links TRBV2 to TRBJ2-2; D ambiguous. V gave up 8 bases and J gave up 1 base, with 14 bases separating them. The CDR3 is 15 amino acids. CDR1 SNHLY and CDR2 FYNNEI come from the germline V gene. The CDR3: CASSYPTVNTGELFF. The DNA for the CDR3 is TGTGCCAGCTCTTATCCCACTGTGAACACCGGGGAGCTGTTTTTT.

The V gene is TRBV30, the J gene TRBJ1-1; TRBD1 is a possible D gene (6 bases). The CDR3 covers 14 residues. Trimming stripped 4 bases from V and 4 bases from J, with 16 bases between. Germline CDR1 reads GTSNPN; CDR2 reads SVGIG (reference sequence). In nucleotides, the CDR3 is TGTGCCTGGACCTCGGGCGGGGGCGGCACTGAAGCTTTCTTT. Translated: CAWTSGGGGTEAFF. Drawing the rest from reference TRBV30 and TRBJ1-1, the complete variable domain is SQTIHQWPATLVQPVGSPLSLECTVEGTSNPNLYWYRQAAGRGLQLLFYSVGIGQISSEVPQNLSASRPQDRQFILSSKKLLLSDSGFYLCAWTSGGGGTEAFFGQGTRLTVV.

V is TRBV5-6 and J is TRBJ1-1; no clear D. V shed 2 bases and J shed 8 bases, with 13 bases lying between them. The CDR3 length is 13 residues. Germline CDR1 reads SGHDT; CDR2 reads YYEEEE. CDR3 nucleotides: TGTGCCAGCAGCTTTAGCCCGGGTAAGGAAGCTTTCTTT. It is translated as CASSFSPGKEAFF.

The chain combines TRBV30 with TRBJ1-1; D gene uncertain. V was cut by 4 bases and J by 4 bases, with 16 bases left in between. The CDR3 runs 14 residues. In germline, CDR1 is GTSNPN, CDR2 SVGIG (reference sequence). CDR3 loop: CAWKGRSLGTEAFF. CDR3 DNA: TGTGCCTGGAAGGGAAGAAGCCTGGGCACTGAAGCTTTCTTT.

This chain links TRBV28 with TRBJ1-5; D perhaps matches TRBD1 (6 bases). CDR1 and CDR2 (germline): MDHEN, SYDVKM. The CDR3 consists of 14 residues. V lost 3 bases and J 4 bases, leaving 10 bases between the germline ends. CDR3 sequence: CASSLRQENQPQHF. The CDR3 nucleotides read TGTGCCAGCAGTTTGAGACAGGAGAATCAGCCCCAGCATTTT.

The V call is TRBV9, the J call TRBJ2-2; weak D call: TRBD1 (6 bases). V was cut by 3 bases and J by 3 bases, with 18 bases left in between. The V gene's germline CDR1 is SGDLS and CDR2 YYNGEE. The CDR3 runs 17 residues. The CDR3 DNA reads TGTGCCAGCAGCGCTTACAGGGATTTCGTAGACACCGGGGAGCTGTTTTTT. Translating gives CASSAYRDFVDTGELFF.

Only one count was recorded for this clone. J is TRBJ2-1 and V is TRBV29-1; 10 bases are a match to TRBD1. CDR1 and CDR2 from the germline V gene are SQVTM and ANQGSEA. This CDR3 contains 14 residues. V shed 3 bases and J 6 bases; nucleotides not matched to a gene: 5. The DNA for the CDR3 is TGCAGCGTTGACGGGACAGGGGTTGCCAATGAGCAGTTCTTC. Its protein product is CSVDGTGVANEQFF.

This clone was seen more than once but under ten times. The chain carries TRBV4-1 and TRBJ1-1; D is ambiguous. This CDR3 region has 18 residues. With 0 bases removed from V and 0 bases from J, the gap between germline ends came to 17 bases. Germline V lookup: CDR1 MGHRA, CDR2 YSYEKL. CDR3 loop: CASSQDEWEEGVNTEAFF. CDR3 DNA sequence: TGCGCCAGCAGCCAAGATGAATGGGAGGAGGGTGTGAACACTGAAGCTTTCTTT.

This clone has only one observation. V usage is TRBV27 and J usage is TRBJ2-7, with D perhaps assigned TRBD1 or TRBD2 (5 bases each). CDR3 length: 15 amino acids. Per germline, CDR1 MNHEY and CDR2 SMNVEV (reference sequence). With 7 bases removed from V and 0 bases from J, the gap between germline ends came to 16 bases. In DNA, the CDR3 is TGTGCCAGCATGTCCGCGTGGGGGTTCTCCTACGAGCAGTACTTC. Amino acids: CASMSAWGFSYEQYF.

The chain employs TRBV30 and TRBJ2-7; 8 bases align to TRBD2. J was trimmed by 5 bases and V by 4 bases; bases with no gene match: 19. The CDR3 sequence is 17 residues long. Germline loops: CDR1 GTSNPN, CDR2 SVGIG (reference sequence). The CDR3 coding sequence is TGTGCCTGGATCCCTCTAATAGCGGGATGGGTTAGGCACGAGCAGTACTTC. It is translated as CAWIPLIAGWVRHEQYF. The full variable domain, in which reference TRBV30 and TRBJ2-7 provide the parts outside the CDR3, is SQTIHQWPATLVQPVGSPLSLECTVEGTSNPNLYWYRQAAGRGLQLLFYSVGIGQISSEVPQNLSASRPQDRQFILSSKKLLLSDSGFYLCAWIPLIAGWVRHEQYFGPGTRLTVT.

The rearrangement links TRBV27 to TRBJ2-7; unclear D gene. The CDR3 spans 15 residues. Trimming left V 5 bases short and J 3 bases short, with 17 bases between. Germline values: CDR1 MNHEY, CDR2 SMNVEV (reference sequence). In nucleotides, the CDR3 is TGTGCCAGCAGTCCAGAGTCAAACGGCCTCTACGAGCAGTACTTC. Residues: CASSPESNGLYEQYF.